This TCR beta chain originates from a study of CD8 T cells in Susac syndrome. About the study: Clinical remission applied to fewer than ten sequenced Susac syndrome patients, and about 6 had active disease. Susac syndrome patients were untreated, on corticosteroids with some adding intravenous immunoglobulin, or on intravenous immunoglobulin only.

It was negative isolation that provided the CD8+ and CD4+ T cells, whereas TEMRA cells were enriched by FACS. Random hexamers were used to reverse transcribe an amount of about 0.45 to 1 ug RNA. Each CDR3 protein is one row after TCRdb ran MiXCR on the immunoSEQ multiplex PCR reads. The table lists about 190,000 distinct CDR3 sequences, about 94% of them singletons. The CDR3 sequence is 15 residues long. Trimming took 3 bases from V and 2 from J, leaving 8 bases between them. V is TRBV12-3 or TRBV12-4 and J is TRBJ2-6; TRBD2 might be the D (5 bases). This TCR came from a human donor with Susac syndrome. Sequences were obtained from CD4+ T cells from PBMCs. The CDR3 DNA reads as TGTGCCAGCAGTTTGTGGGAGACTGGGGCCAACGTCCTGACTTTC. Protein product: CASSLWETGANVLTF.